Listed below are T cell receptor beta chains from one sample, sequenced in a study of shared clonotypes between healthy human individuals. Using immunoSEQ multiplex PCR, the repertoire was profiled, and TCRdb retains in-frame clones only, with some absent. Of about 520,000 clones in the sample, about 96% were seen once. Sequences were obtained from naive CD4+ T cells sorted from blood. These receptors originate from a woman aged 25 to 39 in good health. The CDR3 runs from the conserved cysteine through the conserved F or W.

J: TRBJ2-2
V: TRBV7-2
CDR3: CASSLAEFSAPGELFF

J: TRBJ2-3
V: TRBV29-1
CDR3: CSVGRGTDTQYF

J: TRBJ1-2
V: TRBV6-1
CDR3: CASSEIGSYGYTF

J: TRBJ2-1
V: TRBV15
CDR3: CATSRELAGDVNNEQFF

J: TRBJ1-5
V: TRBV28
CDR3: CASRGDYRQPQHF

J: TRBJ2-3
V: TRBV10-2
CDR3: CASSDLLTDTQYF

J: TRBJ1-2
V: TRBV28
CDR3: CASSLAGGYTF

J: TRBJ2-5
V: TRBV4-1
CDR3: CASSQGDSSGRAGEQYF

J: TRBJ2-2
V: TRBV6-5
CDR3: CASAGAPNTGELFF

J: TRBJ1-2
V: TRBV27
CDR3: CASSLLAPGTYGYTF

J: TRBJ2-1
V: TRBV4-1
CDR3: CASSQVLVGEQFF

J: TRBJ2-7
V: TRBV5-5
CDR3: CASSLLGGSSSSYEQYF

J: TRBJ2-7
V: TRBV28
CDR3: CASTVTSGTYEQYF

J: TRBJ2-1
V: TRBV9
CDR3: CASSATGQRSEQFF

J: TRBJ2-2
V: TRBV11-2
CDR3: CASSRSGTVNTGELFF

J: TRBJ1-1
V: TRBV29-1
CDR3: CSVSRQGESREAFF

J: TRBJ1-4
V: TRBV28
CDR3: CASSFSGAKDEKLFF

J: TRBJ2-1
V: TRBV27
CDR3: CASKGLAGVSYNEQFF

J: TRBJ2-2
V: TRBV5-8
CDR3: CASSLQGLYTGELFF

J: TRBJ1-3
V: TRBV30
CDR3: CAWGKGLLRDKAGNTIYF

J: TRBJ2-1
V: TRBV19
CDR3: CASSIGAGRSSYNEQFF

J: TRBJ2-1
V: TRBV6-6
CDR3: CASSYGLAGENEQFF

J: TRBJ2-2
V: TRBV2
CDR3: CASRGLAGDTGELFF

J: TRBJ1-1
V: TRBV19
CDR3: CASSMPGVGTEAFF

J: TRBJ2-7
V: TRBV11-2
CDR3: CASSLVVVGRAYEQYF

J: TRBJ2-1
V: TRBV7-9
CDR3: CASSPLTSGNSYNEQFF

J: TRBJ1-4
V: TRBV4-1
CDR3: CASSQDPTNEKLFF

J: TRBJ1-4
V: TRBV18
CDR3: CASSRPLGQGREKLFF

J: TRBJ2-5
V: TRBV5-1
CDR3: CASSPQGLALTRETQYF

J: TRBJ2-6
V: TRBV5-6
CDR3: CASSLRSEVGANVLTF

J: TRBJ1-5
V: TRBV6-1
CDR3: CASGTGGNNQPQHF

J: TRBJ2-7
V: TRBV14
CDR3: CASSPVAGGYEQYF

J: TRBJ2-3
V: TRBV7-8
CDR3: CASKQAATDTQYF

J: TRBJ2-5
V: TRBV2
CDR3: CASRKDPGKTQYF

J: TRBJ2-7
V: TRBV5-1
CDR3: CASSTGQGPYEQYF

J: TRBJ2-7
V: TRBV28
CDR3: CASSLTYEQYF

J: TRBJ2-2
V: TRBV29-1
CDR3: CSVHGKSNTGELFF

J: TRBJ2-3
V: TRBV29-1
CDR3: CSVRGGGTDTQYF

J: TRBJ2-7
V: TRBV27
CDR3: CASSLWTGAPEGFYEQYF

J: TRBJ2-2
V: TRBV5-1
CDR3: CASRPGASGELFF

J: TRBJ2-2
V: TRBV28
CDR3: CASRPTGSTGELFF

J: TRBJ2-7
V: TRBV18
CDR3: CASSPPVWDGAYPEQYF

J: TRBJ2-1
V: TRBV5-4
CDR3: CASSLGGGLAGGGEQFF

J: TRBJ2-7
V: TRBV4-1
CDR3: CASSQTTGTGYEQYF

J: TRBJ1-1
V: TRBV19
CDR3: CASGDMRDTEAFF

J: TRBJ2-2
V: TRBV7-7
CDR3: CASTQYGDTGELFF

J: TRBJ2-7
V: TRBV15
CDR3: CATSRGGSGTSTAYEQYF

J: TRBJ1-2
V: TRBV10-2
CDR3: CASSHTGGSGYTF

J: TRBJ2-3
V: TRBV7-2
CDR3: CASRPDSMGADTQYF

J: TRBJ2-3
V: TRBV14
CDR3: CASSPGQPNTDTQYF

J: TRBJ1-3
V: TRBV28
CDR3: CASSRDFPTGNTIYF

J: TRBJ1-5
V: TRBV19
CDR3: CASRPSEGQPQHF

J: TRBJ1-1
V: TRBV6-6
CDR3: CASSHTEGHTEAFF